This T cell receptor beta chain was found in a study of shared clonotypes between healthy human individuals. The wider study: Per donor, CD8 memory used one plate, CD8 naive used two, CD4 memory used three and CD4 naive used three.

Overall study findings and caveats: Rarefaction gave evidence that sorted-subset sequencing remained incomplete despite large depth.

V lost 5 bases and J lost 5; bases outside the gene matches: 8. Germline CDR1 reads SGHTA; CDR2 reads FQGNSA. This CDR3 is built from 16 residues. Evenly divided among several immunoSEQ plates was the genomic DNA of each subset. Libraries were prepared by immunoSEQ multiplex PCR; TCRdb keeps only in-frame clonotypes and omits some of them. Found here are about 1.1 million clones, around 78% of them singletons; the top ten hold 0.52%. The sample holds one count of this clone. Antigen: not known. Sequencing was performed on memory CD4+ T cells from PBMCs. Subset: CD45RA-negative fraction. The genes are TRBV7-2 and TRBJ1-5; 11 nucleotides align to TRBD1. This TCR was sampled from a man between 18 and 29 years old in good health. Some clones in this sample may be carry-over from other donors' samples. CDR3 sequence: CASSITGTGGDQPQHF. The CDR3 region has the DNA TGTGCCAGCAGCATCACCGGGACAGGGGGTGATCAGCCCCAGCATTTT.